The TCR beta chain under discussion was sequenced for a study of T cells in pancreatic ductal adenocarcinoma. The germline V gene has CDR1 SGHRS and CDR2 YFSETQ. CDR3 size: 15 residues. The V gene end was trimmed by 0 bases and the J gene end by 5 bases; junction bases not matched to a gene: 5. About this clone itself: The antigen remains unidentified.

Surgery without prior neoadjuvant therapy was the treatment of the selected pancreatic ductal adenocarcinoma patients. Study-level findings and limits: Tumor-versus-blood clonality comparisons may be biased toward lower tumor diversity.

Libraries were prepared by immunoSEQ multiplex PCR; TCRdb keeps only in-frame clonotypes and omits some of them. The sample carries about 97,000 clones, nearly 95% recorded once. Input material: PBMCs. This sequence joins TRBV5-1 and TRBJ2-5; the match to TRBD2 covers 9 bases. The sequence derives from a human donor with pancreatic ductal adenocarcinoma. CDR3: CASSLEGAGGETQYF. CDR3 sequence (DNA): TGCGCCAGCAGCTTGGAGGGAGCGGGAGGTGAGACCCAGTACTTC.